This T cell receptor beta chain was captured in a study of blood T cell repertoires in COVID-19. About the study: Collection of acute and convalescent COVID-19 samples took place in the United States, Italy and Spain. PBMCs, B-cell-depleted T cells, or T cells were the source of the cDNA or gDNA that made up the material.

Data came from immunoSEQ multiplex PCR; TCRdb stores just in-frame clones and leaves some out. The sample consists of about 400,000 clones, roughly 90% of them appearing once. Trimming removed 4 bases from V and 4 bases from J; junction bases left unmatched: 4. The CDR3 runs 15 residues. Germline loops: CDR1 SGHTS, CDR2 YDEGEE. Recruitment covered roughly 24 US areas and drew participants whose ages spanned about 18 to 90 years. Cohort assignment relied on participant-reported clinical history. V is TRBV5-8 and J is TRBJ1-5; 11 positions match TRBD1. Sequencing was carried out using PBMCs or T cells enriched from blood (not recorded which). The receptor was derived from a woman in her forties with acute COVID-19. This CDR3 is CASSLGTGGNQPQHF. For the CDR3, the DNA is TGTGCCAGCAGCCTCGGGACAGGGGGGAATCAGCCCCAGCATTTT.